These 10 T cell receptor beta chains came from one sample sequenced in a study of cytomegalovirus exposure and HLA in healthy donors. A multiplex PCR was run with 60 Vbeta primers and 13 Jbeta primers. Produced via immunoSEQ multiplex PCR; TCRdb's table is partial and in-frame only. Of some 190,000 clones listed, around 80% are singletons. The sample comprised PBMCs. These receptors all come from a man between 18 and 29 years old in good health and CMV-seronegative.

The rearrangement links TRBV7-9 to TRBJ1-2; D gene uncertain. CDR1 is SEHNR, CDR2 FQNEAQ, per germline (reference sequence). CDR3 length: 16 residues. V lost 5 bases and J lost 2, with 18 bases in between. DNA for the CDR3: TGTGCCAGCAGCCCGCAGGCCAGGTCCTTAAACTATGGCTACACCTTC. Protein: CASSPQARSLNYGYTF.

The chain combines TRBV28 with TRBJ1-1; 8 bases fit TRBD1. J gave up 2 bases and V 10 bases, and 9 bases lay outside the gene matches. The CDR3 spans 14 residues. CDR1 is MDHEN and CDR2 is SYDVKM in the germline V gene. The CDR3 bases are TGTGCCACGATTAAAGGACAGGGCAACACTGAAGCTTTCTTT. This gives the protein CATIKGQGNTEAFF.

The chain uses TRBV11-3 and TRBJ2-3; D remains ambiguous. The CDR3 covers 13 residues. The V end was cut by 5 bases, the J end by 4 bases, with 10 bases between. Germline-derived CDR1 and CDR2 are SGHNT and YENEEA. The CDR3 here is CASSHLESDTQYF. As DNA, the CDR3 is TGTGCCAGCAGCCACCTGGAGTCAGATACGCAGTATTTT.

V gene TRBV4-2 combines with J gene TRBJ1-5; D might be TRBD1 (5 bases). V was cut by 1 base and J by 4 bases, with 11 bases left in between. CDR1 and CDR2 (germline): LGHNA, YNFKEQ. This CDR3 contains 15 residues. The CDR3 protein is CASSQVSGRNQPQHF. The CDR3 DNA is TGTGCCAGCAGCCAAGTTTCAGGGCGTAATCAGCCCCAGCATTTT.

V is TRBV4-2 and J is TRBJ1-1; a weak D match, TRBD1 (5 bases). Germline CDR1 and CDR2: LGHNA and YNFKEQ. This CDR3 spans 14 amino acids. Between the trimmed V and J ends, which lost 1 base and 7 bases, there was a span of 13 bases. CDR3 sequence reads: CASSQAGARVEAFF. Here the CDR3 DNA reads TGTGCCAGCAGCCAAGCTGGGGCCAGGGTTGAAGCTTTCTTT.

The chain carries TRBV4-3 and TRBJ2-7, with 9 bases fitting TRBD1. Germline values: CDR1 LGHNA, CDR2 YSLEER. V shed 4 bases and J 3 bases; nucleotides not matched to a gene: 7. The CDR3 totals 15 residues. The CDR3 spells CASSPGTGTYYEQYF. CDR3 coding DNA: TGCGCCAGCAGCCCCGGGACAGGGACCTACTACGAGCAGTACTTC.

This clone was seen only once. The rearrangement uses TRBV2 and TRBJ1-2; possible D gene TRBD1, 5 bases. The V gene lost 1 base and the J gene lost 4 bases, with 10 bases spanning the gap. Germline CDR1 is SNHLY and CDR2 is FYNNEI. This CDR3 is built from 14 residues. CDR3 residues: CASSEGGRTYGYTF. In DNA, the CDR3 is TGTGCCAGCAGTGAAGGGGGCCGGACCTATGGCTACACCTTC.

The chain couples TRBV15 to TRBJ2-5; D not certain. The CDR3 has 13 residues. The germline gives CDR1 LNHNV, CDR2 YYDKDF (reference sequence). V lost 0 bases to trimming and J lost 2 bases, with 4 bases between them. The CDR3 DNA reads TGTGCCACCAGCAGAGACGGGCAAGAGACCCAGTACTTC. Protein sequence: CATSRDGQETQYF.

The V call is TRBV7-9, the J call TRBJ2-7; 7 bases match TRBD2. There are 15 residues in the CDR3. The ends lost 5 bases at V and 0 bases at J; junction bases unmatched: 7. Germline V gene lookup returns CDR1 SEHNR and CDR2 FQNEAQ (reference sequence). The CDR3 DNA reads TGTGCCAGCAGCAGCCCCGGGACTACCTCCTACGAGCAGTACTTC. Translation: CASSSPGTTSYEQYF.

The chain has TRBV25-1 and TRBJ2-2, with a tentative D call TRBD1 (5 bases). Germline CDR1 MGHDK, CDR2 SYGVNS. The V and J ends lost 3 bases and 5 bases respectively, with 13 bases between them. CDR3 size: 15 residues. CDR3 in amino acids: CASSDTRGATGELFF. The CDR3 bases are TGTGCCAGCAGTGATACAAGGGGCGCGACCGGGGAGCTGTTTTTT.